This T cell receptor (beta chain) was identified in a study of T-cell memory formation after mild COVID-19. MiXCR, run by TCRdb on the 5' RACE reads, gives a single entry per CDR3 protein. The data contain roughly 380,000 distinct CDR3 sequences, around 27% of them singletons. The CDR3 contains 14 residues. As for this clonotype: Its cognate antigen is unknown.

Study-wide results and limits: Clones shrinking between day 15 and 85 showed a balanced CD4/CD8 split, and those that grew later tilted toward CD4+. CD4+ clones that contracted lay mainly in CM and EM; CD8+ ones lay in EMRA. Pre-infection memory held some responding clones, suggesting pre-existing cross-reactive T cells responded.

The rearrangement joins TRBV12-3 or TRBV12-4 to TRBJ2-1; TRBD2 matches at 11 bases. The receptor was derived from an adult woman who had mild COVID-19 (a few samples of this study predate the infection). Cell type and time point are not known. The specimen was PBMCs or a T cell subset sorted from them (not recorded which). CDR3 nucleotide sequence: TGTGCTTCATCGACTAGCGGGAATTACAATGAGCAGTTCTTC. Its translation: CASSTSGNYNEQFF.